The present T cell receptor beta chain was sequenced within a study of beta chain features in type 1 diabetes. Overall study results and limits: Naive, central memory and Treg TCRB repertoires appeared more alike in patients than in healthy donors. TCRB CDR3s from Type 1 diabetes patients were moderately but significantly shorter in all four CD4+ subsets.

Every bit of the isolated RNA underwent reverse transcription, so sequencing read expressed TCRB transcripts. Sequenced by immunoSEQ multiplex PCR; TCRdb stores in-frame clones only, minus some. The sample holds 120,000 to 150,000 clones, 10% to 15% seen once. Only a few counts were recorded for this clone. The antigen is unknown. Trimming removed 4 bases at V and 6 bases at J, with 13 bases between. This CDR3 region has 14 residues. The germline CDR1 and CDR2 sequences are MNHNY and SVGAGI (reference sequence). The chain uses TRBV6-6 and TRBJ2-1, with D possibly TRBD1 on 5 matching bases. Material for sequencing was central memory CD4+ T cells from blood. This clonotype was sampled from a man between 18 and 29 years old with type 1 diabetes. Here the CDR3 DNA reads TGTGCCAGCAGTTCTATACAAGGGGCCAATGAGCAGTTCTTC. Its protein product is CASSSIQGANEQFF.